These 18 T cell receptor beta chains originate from one sample sequenced in a study of T cells after yellow fever vaccination. TCRdb reprocessed the 5' RACE reads via MiXCR and lists one record per CDR3 protein. Among 200,000 to 300,000 distinct CDR3 sequences listed, approximately 13% were seen once. Specimen: CD4+ T cells sorted from PBMCs, collected 45 days after the yellow fever booster vaccination. The source is a man aged 30-40 years who received the YFV17D yellow fever vaccine.

The chain carries TRBV4-2 and TRBJ2-5; D tentatively fits TRBD1 or TRBD2 (5 bases each). Germline CDR1 reads LGHNA; CDR2 reads YNFKEQ. Trimming took 0 bases from V and 7 from J, leaving 12 bases between them. This CDR3 region has 14 residues. The CDR3 nucleotides are TGTGCCAGCAGCCAAGATTTGGGGGTAGGGACCCAGTACTTC. It encodes CASSQDLGVGTQYF.

This clonotype appeared a few times. The chain is built from TRBV4-2 and TRBJ2-5, with 7 bases that match TRBD1. Germline CDR1 is LGHNA and CDR2 is YNFKEQ. The V gene end was trimmed by 1 base and the J gene end by 6 bases; junction bases not matched to a gene: 14. CDR3 length: 17 residues. DNA of the CDR3: TGTGCCAGCAGCCAAGTTACTCAGGCCGGGACAGAACAGACCCAGTACTTC. The encoded protein is CASSQVTQAGTEQTQYF.

The V call is TRBV11-2, the J call TRBJ2-1; 8 bases match TRBD1. The germline CDR1 and CDR2 sequences are SGHAT and FQNNGV. J gave up 0 bases and V 2 bases, and 12 bases lay outside the gene matches. CDR3 length: 19 amino acids. The CDR3 DNA reads as TGTGCCAGCAGCTTACCAACCCCAGGGGGCAAAGGCTCCTACAATGAGCAGTTCTTC. Its protein product is CASSLPTPGGKGSYNEQFF.

The rearrangement links TRBV18 to TRBJ1-1; TRBD1 matches at 7 bases. V shed 0 bases and J 8 bases; nucleotides not matched to a gene: 0. This CDR3 contains 12 residues. CDR1 is KGHSH, CDR2 LQKENI, per germline. CDR3 bases: TGTGCCAGCTCACCACCGACAGGGGAAGCTTTCTTT. Translation: CASSPPTGEAFF.

The chain carries TRBV7-2 and TRBJ2-7; 7 bases map to TRBD2. With V trimmed by 1 base and J by 5 bases, 2 bases remained unmatched. In germline, CDR1 is SGHTA, CDR2 FQGNSA. The CDR3 is made up of 13 amino acids. The CDR3 sequence is CASSLGGGDEQYF. CDR3 bases: TGTGCCAGCAGCTTAGGGGGAGGGGACGAGCAGTACTTC.

This clonotype was observed a few times. V is TRBV11-2 and J is TRBJ2-3, with D uncertain. The CDR3 extends over 16 amino acids. Germline assignment: CDR1 SGHAT and CDR2 FQNNGV. Trimming cost V 5 bases and J 0 bases, with 15 bases left between them. The CDR3 DNA follows: TGTGCCAGCAGCCCACTGTTCGGAACTAGCACAGATACGCAGTATTTT. The encoded protein is CASSPLFGTSTDTQYF.

This clonotype was recorded a few times. The chain uses TRBV7-9 and TRBJ2-7; D might be TRBD2 (6 bases). Trimming stripped 1 base from V and 0 bases from J, with 16 bases between. The CDR3 has 17 residues. The germline V gene has CDR1 SEHNR and CDR2 FQNEAQ (reference sequence). This CDR3 reads CASSLDLGLSYSYEQYF. The CDR3 region has the DNA TGTGCCAGCAGCTTAGACCTGGGACTCTCTTACTCCTACGAGCAGTACTTC.

The gene calls are TRBV9 and TRBJ2-7; D not certain. CDR3 size: 15 residues. Per the germline V gene, CDR1 is SGDLS and CDR2 is YYNGEE. V was clipped by 4 bases and J by 3 bases, with 17 bases between them. CDR3 coding DNA: TGTGCCAGCAGCCCCCGTCCCGACCCCCGCTACGAGCAGTACTTC. Residues: CASSPRPDPRYEQYF. Full variable domain (missing parts from reference TRBV9 and TRBJ2-7): DSGVTQTPKHLITATGQRVTLRCSPRSGDLSVYWYQQSLDQGLQFLIQYYNGEERAKGNILERFSAQQFPDLHSELNLSSLELGDSALYFCASSPRPDPRYEQYFGPGTRLTVT.

The chain is built from TRBV7-6 and TRBJ2-5; tentative D call: TRBD2 (6 bases). This CDR3 contains 15 residues. V was trimmed by 1 base and J by 2 bases, leaving 11 bases between them. CDR1 and CDR2 from the germline V gene are SGHVS and FNYEAQ. The CDR3 protein is CASSLGSGNQETQYF. In nucleotides, the CDR3 is TGTGCCAGCAGCTTAGGTAGCGGTAATCAAGAGACCCAGTACTTC.

This clonotype was observed a handful of times. The V gene is TRBV20-1, the J gene TRBJ2-5, with TRBD2 identical over 11 bases. CDR3 length: 15 residues. The germline gives CDR1 DFQATT, CDR2 SNEGSKA (reference sequence). With V trimmed by 4 bases and J by 3 bases, 7 bases remained unmatched. DNA for the CDR3: TGCAGTGCTATTTCCGGGACTAGCGGTAAAGAGACCCAGTACTTC. Protein product: CSAISGTSGKETQYF.

The chain uses TRBV6-1 and TRBJ2-1; D is undetermined. The V end was cut by 8 bases, the J end by 4 bases, with 15 bases between. Looked up from germline, CDR1 is MNHNS and CDR2 is SASEGT. The CDR3 runs to 14 residues. The CDR3, as DNA: TGTGCCAGCTCCCCCCAGAGCACGTACAATGAGCAGTTCTTC. It encodes CASSPQSTYNEQFF.

This clonotype showed up just a few times. One end of the junction is discordant with germline, which a read error may explain. The chain recombines TRBV7-2 with TRBJ2-3, with D unresolved. Germline-derived CDR1 and CDR2 are SGHTA and FQGNSA. This CDR3 is built from 15 residues. The CDR3 loop reads CASGLARAGTDTQYF. The CDR3 nucleotides read TGTGCCAGCGGCTTAGCACGGGCAGGCACAGATACGCAGTATTTT.

The rearrangement links TRBV19 to TRBJ1-4, with 7 bases that match TRBD1. The CDR3 is made up of 16 amino acids. The germline V gene encodes CDR1 LNHDA and CDR2 SQIVND (reference sequence). V shed 6 bases, J shed 3 bases, and the junction held 10 bases outside the gene matches. The CDR3 coding sequence is TGTGCCAGTAGGAGAAACTCCGGGACAGCTAATGAAAAACTGTTTTTT. Protein sequence: CASRRNSGTANEKLFF.

The chain has TRBV5-1 and TRBJ1-1; D gene uncertain. This CDR3 spans 12 amino acids. Germline V lookup: CDR1 SGHRS, CDR2 YFSETQ. Trimming pared 7 bases from V and 3 bases from J, leaving 10 bases between. This chain's CDR3 is CASQAADTEAFF. The CDR3 nucleotides read TGCGCCAGCCAAGCGGCGGACACTGAAGCTTTCTTT.

The V call is TRBV5-1, the J call TRBJ2-3; 8 nucleotides agree with TRBD2. There are 15 residues in the CDR3. Looked up from germline, CDR1 is SGHRS and CDR2 is YFSETQ. J gave up 0 bases and V 4 bases, and 4 bases lay outside the gene matches. CDR3 nucleotides: TGCGCCAGCAGCCGGGGGGGAGCTAGCACAGATACGCAGTATTTT. This encodes CASSRGGASTDTQYF. The complete variable domain, with remaining parts taken from reference TRBV5-1 and TRBJ2-3, reads KAGVTQTPRYLIKTRGQQVTLSCSPISGHRSVSWYQQTPGQGLQFLFEYFSETQRNKGNFPGRFSGRQFSNSRSEMNVSTLELGDSALYLCASSRGGASTDTQYFGPGTRLTVL.

This clonotype has a handful of counts. V and J are TRBV11-2 and TRBJ2-3; no clear D gene. The CDR3 length is 13 residues. V was trimmed by 3 bases and J by 4 bases, leaving 8 bases between them. CDR1 is SGHAT, CDR2 FQNNGV, per germline. CDR3 DNA sequence: TGTGCCAGCAGCTTTTCGGGTCCAGATACGCAGTATTTT. It codes for CASSFSGPDTQYF.

This chain connects TRBV5-5 to TRBJ1-4, with D hard to call. The CDR3 consists of 13 residues. The germline V gene has CDR1 SGHKS and CDR2 YYEKEE (reference sequence). Between the trimmed V and J ends, which lost 2 bases and 5 bases, there was a span of 7 bases. The CDR3 protein is CASSFPRNEKLFF. CDR3 DNA sequence: TGTGCCAGCAGCTTCCCCAGAAATGAAAAACTGTTTTTT.

This clonotype was detected ten times or more. J is TRBJ2-2 and V is TRBV29-1; 7 bases agree with TRBD1. J lost 6 bases, V lost 5 bases, and 12 bases had no gene match. Looked up from germline, CDR1 is SQVTM and CDR2 is ANQGSEA. The CDR3 consists of 15 residues. The CDR3 loop reads CSVNPSRQGSGELFF. The CDR3 bases are TGCAGCGTTAACCCCTCCCGACAGGGCTCCGGGGAGCTGTTTTTT.